The rows below give T cell receptor beta chains drawn from one sample of a study of T-cell memory formation after mild COVID-19. Each CDR3 protein gets one entry after TCRdb re-called the 5' RACE reads with MiXCR. The sample has around 210,000 distinct CDR3 sequences; over 9% are singletons. Sequencing used PBMCs or a T cell subset sorted from them (not recorded which). The origin of the receptors is a man younger than 35 who had mild COVID-19 (a few samples of this study predate the infection). Cell type and time point are not known. Each CDR3 is given with its conserved first and last residue. The order of the fields is CDR3 protein, CDR3 DNA, clone size, J gene, D gene, V gene, CDR3 length. A D gene is named only where the DNA matches it firmly. Clone size is not always given. Where it is, it says once, few, many or a class for expanded clones.

cdr3_aa: CASSLPGSGYEQYF
cdr3_nt: TGTGCCAGCAGCTTGCCCGGGTCGGGCTACGAGCAGTACTTC
clone_size: -
j_call: TRBJ2-7
d_call: -
v_call: TRBV5-6
cdr3_length: 14

cdr3_aa: CSALPTPRGVDIQYF
cdr3_nt: TGCAGTGCGCTCCCGACTCCTCGTGGGGTGGACATTCAGTACTTC
clone_size: few
j_call: TRBJ2-4
d_call: -
v_call: TRBV20-1
cdr3_length: 15

cdr3_aa: CAWIAGGTTRQYF
cdr3_nt: TGTGCCTGGATAGCGGGGGGGACTACGAGGCAGTACTTC
clone_size: few
j_call: TRBJ2-7
d_call: TRBD2
v_call: TRBV30
cdr3_length: 13

cdr3_aa: CSVGISGWETQYF
cdr3_nt: TGCAGCGTTGGAATTAGCGGGTGGGAGACCCAGTACTTC
clone_size: many
j_call: TRBJ2-5
d_call: TRBD2
v_call: TRBV29-1
cdr3_length: 13

cdr3_aa: CASSLTREGGDTQYF
cdr3_nt: TGTGCCAGCAGCTTGACCCGGGAGGGGGGAGATACGCAGTATTTT
clone_size: -
j_call: TRBJ2-3
d_call: TRBD2
v_call: TRBV5-5
cdr3_length: 15

cdr3_aa: CSVDSSRGDTQYF
cdr3_nt: TGCAGCGTTGACTCCTCTAGAGGGGATACGCAGTATTTT
clone_size: many
j_call: TRBJ2-3
d_call: -
v_call: TRBV29-1
cdr3_length: 13

cdr3_aa: CASRGEGYQETQYF
cdr3_nt: TGCGCCAGCCGGGGTGAGGGATACCAAGAGACCCAGTACTTC
clone_size: few
j_call: TRBJ2-5
d_call: -
v_call: TRBV5-1
cdr3_length: 14

cdr3_aa: CASSPREETQYF
cdr3_nt: TGTGCCAGCAGCCCAAGGGAAGAGACCCAGTACTTC
clone_size: many
j_call: TRBJ2-5
d_call: -
v_call: TRBV18
cdr3_length: 12

cdr3_aa: CASRQKRGSGANVLTF
cdr3_nt: TGTGCCAGCCGCCAAAAAAGGGGAAGTGGGGCCAACGTCCTGACTTTC
clone_size: many
j_call: TRBJ2-6
d_call: -
v_call: TRBV7-2
cdr3_length: 16

cdr3_aa: CASSRQAEAFF
cdr3_nt: TGTGCCAGCAGTCGGCAGGCTGAAGCTTTCTTT
clone_size: -
j_call: TRBJ1-1
d_call: -
v_call: TRBV28
cdr3_length: 11

cdr3_aa: CASSLTSGDYEQYF
cdr3_nt: TGCGCCAGCAGCTTGACTAGCGGAGACTACGAGCAGTACTTC
clone_size: many
j_call: TRBJ2-7
d_call: TRBD2
v_call: TRBV4-1
cdr3_length: 14

cdr3_aa: CASSSKHRGQKLNEQYF
cdr3_nt: TGTGCCAGCAGCTCCAAACACCGGGGACAGAAGCTCAACGAGCAGTACTTC
clone_size: -
j_call: TRBJ2-7
d_call: TRBD1
v_call: TRBV11-2
cdr3_length: 17

cdr3_aa: CASSLVGTSGGTDTQYF
cdr3_nt: TGTGCCAGCAGCTTAGTCGGAACTAGCGGGGGCACAGATACGCAGTATTTT
clone_size: many
j_call: TRBJ2-3
d_call: TRBD2
v_call: TRBV7-9
cdr3_length: 17

cdr3_aa: CASSYRDGLKNTEAFF
cdr3_nt: TGTGCCAGCAGTTACCGGGACGGGTTGAAGAACACTGAAGCTTTCTTT
clone_size: many
j_call: TRBJ1-1
d_call: -
v_call: TRBV12-3/TRBV12-4
cdr3_length: 16

cdr3_aa: CASSQDLGGIQYF
cdr3_nt: TGCGCCAGCAGCCAAGATCTAGGGGGCATTCAGTACTTC
clone_size: few
j_call: TRBJ2-4
d_call: -
v_call: TRBV4-3
cdr3_length: 13

cdr3_aa: CASSLGLAGGSYF
cdr3_nt: TGTGCCAGCAGCTTAGGACTAGCGGGGGGGTCGTATTTT
clone_size: few
j_call: TRBJ2-3
d_call: TRBD2
v_call: TRBV7-2
cdr3_length: 13

cdr3_aa: CASSQWTTEPSF
cdr3_nt: TGTGCCAGCAGTCAGTGGACTACCGAGCCGAGCTTC
clone_size: many
j_call: TRBJ2-7
d_call: -
v_call: TRBV12-3/TRBV12-4
cdr3_length: 12

cdr3_aa: CASSFQGSTDTQYF
cdr3_nt: TGTGCCAGCAGTTTTCAGGGGTCCACAGATACGCAGTATTTT
clone_size: many
j_call: TRBJ2-3
d_call: -
v_call: TRBV27
cdr3_length: 14

cdr3_aa: CAISKATGGTGELFF
cdr3_nt: TGTGCCATCAGCAAGGCGACGGGGGGGACCGGGGAGCTGTTTTTT
clone_size: few
j_call: TRBJ2-2
d_call: TRBD2
v_call: TRBV10-3
cdr3_length: 15

cdr3_aa: CASSSIGGAGTEAFF
cdr3_nt: TGTGCCAGCAGTTCAATAGGGGGCGCGGGAACTGAAGCTTTCTTT
clone_size: -
j_call: TRBJ1-1
d_call: TRBD1
v_call: TRBV12-3/TRBV12-4
cdr3_length: 15

cdr3_aa: CASSLDRGGSPLHF
cdr3_nt: TGTGCCAGCAGCCTCGACAGGGGTGGTTCACCCCTCCACTTT
clone_size: few
j_call: TRBJ1-6
d_call: TRBD1
v_call: TRBV7-2
cdr3_length: 14

cdr3_aa: CASSRTENTGELFF
cdr3_nt: TGTGCCAGCAGCCGGACGGAGAACACCGGGGAGCTGTTTTTT
clone_size: -
j_call: TRBJ2-2
d_call: -
v_call: TRBV11-2
cdr3_length: 14

cdr3_aa: CASRPPGEDYGYTF
cdr3_nt: TGTGCCAGCAGACCTCCCGGGGAGGACTATGGCTACACCTTC
clone_size: few
j_call: TRBJ1-2
d_call: -
v_call: TRBV6-6
cdr3_length: 14

cdr3_aa: CSATTGRQGDTQYF
cdr3_nt: TGCAGTGCTACGACAGGCCGTCAGGGGGATACGCAGTATTTT
clone_size: few
j_call: TRBJ2-3
d_call: -
v_call: TRBV20-1
cdr3_length: 14